Following are 8 T cell receptor beta chains from one sample sequenced in a study of blood T cells in healthy people across ages. A sample-barcoded 5' primer and a J-beta primer mix were used in a second PCR of roughly 6 to 12 cycles. From the 5' RACE reads, TCRdb called clonotypes with MiXCR, one entry per CDR3 protein. The table shows over a million distinct CDR3 sequences, with approximately 25% occurring only once. The same sample was also used in a study of T cells of mothers and their children.

Sequencing was carried out using blood. Receptor source: a girl aged 2 to 10 in good health.

The chain is built from TRBV18 and TRBJ1-1; no firm D call. The CDR3 is 12 residues long. V lost 2 bases to trimming and J lost 7 bases, with 8 bases between them. Germline V lookup: CDR1 KGHSH, CDR2 LQKENI. The CDR3 nucleotides read TGTGCCAGCTCACCAAATAGTGTTGAAGCTTTCTTT. This codes for CASSPNSVEAFF.

The chain recombines TRBV27 with TRBJ2-6, with unresolved D. Germline-derived CDR1 and CDR2 are MNHEY and SMNVEV (reference sequence). Trimming removed 4 bases from V and 1 base from J, with 8 bases in between. This CDR3 has 15 amino acids. CDR3: CASSSPESGANVLTF. For the CDR3, the DNA is TGTGCCAGCAGTTCCCCGGAGTCTGGGGCCAACGTCCTGACTTTC.

Only one count was recorded for this clonotype. The chain has TRBV20-1 and TRBJ1-1; D uncertain. Per the germline V gene, CDR1 is DFQATT and CDR2 is SNEGSKA (reference sequence). The length of the CDR3 is 13 residues. V lost 5 bases, J lost 0 bases, and 10 bases lay in between. The DNA of the CDR3 is TGCAGTGCTGTGGACGGACTGAACACTGAAGCTTTCTTT. As protein: CSAVDGLNTEAFF.

The rearrangement links TRBV20-1 to TRBJ1-2; 8 positions match TRBD1. This CDR3 is built from 11 residues. Germline CDR1 is DFQATT and CDR2 is SNEGSKA (reference sequence). The V segment lost 6 bases and the J segment 8 bases; nucleotides outside the gene matches: 5. This chain's CDR3 is CSATGGRGYTF. CDR3 bases: TGCAGTGCCACAGGGGGTCGCGGCTACACCTTC.

The table lists this clonotype with a few counts. The J gene is TRBJ2-4, the V gene TRBV6-6, with 9 bases that match TRBD2. The CDR3 is 12 residues long. J was trimmed by 13 bases and V by 6 bases; bases with no gene match: 7. The germline CDR1 and CDR2 sequences are MNHNY and SVGAGI (reference sequence). CDR3 sequence (DNA): TGTGCCAGCAGCGCTAGCGGGAAGCTACAGTACTTC. Its translation: CASSASGKLQYF.

This clonotype was seen more than once but under ten times. The chain joins TRBV7-2 to TRBJ2-1; D is uncertain. The J call may be mistaken, given a closer DNA end match to TRBJ2-7. The CDR3 length is 15 residues. The V gene's germline CDR1 is SGHTA and CDR2 FQGNSA. Here the CDR3 reads CASSLTRGNSYEQYF. CDR3 nucleotide sequence: TGTGCCAGCAGCTTAACGCGTGGGAACTCCTACGAGCAGTACTTC.

In its sample, this clonotype was seen many times. Here the CDR3 DNA reads TGCAGTGCTAAGGGACCCGGGAACGGAAACACCATATATTTT. Residues: CSAKGPGNGNTIYF. This chain joins TRBV20-1 and TRBJ1-3; possible D gene TRBD1, 5 bases. The germline V gene has CDR1 DFQATT and CDR2 SNEGSKA (reference sequence). Trimming pared 4 bases from V and 4 bases from J, leaving 14 bases between. The CDR3 is 14 residues long.

This chain links TRBV14 with TRBJ2-3, with D perhaps TRBD2 (6 bases). V gave up 7 bases and J gave up 4 bases, with 21 bases separating them. The CDR3 is 16 amino acids. Looked up from germline, CDR1 is SGHDN and CDR2 is FVKESK. In nucleotides, the CDR3 is TGTGCCAGCACCCCGGCCCCGGGACTTGGCTCAGATACGCAGTATTTT. Its translation is CASTPAPGLGSDTQYF.